Listed here are 31 T cell receptor beta chains from one sample, sequenced in a study of sequential checkpoint blockade in melanoma. Some clones are missing from TCRdb's copy, which holds only in-frame ones; the method was immunoSEQ multiplex PCR. The sample lists some 17,000 clones, 60% to 70% occurring once. Treatment: randomized to nivolumab then ipilimumab (arm A) or the reverse (arm B). The input for sequencing was CD8+ T cells sorted from blood (inferred from file names), taken from a patient given nivolumab and ipilimumab in sequence. Receptor source: a human donor with melanoma.

The chain has TRBV6-6 and TRBJ2-5, with D perhaps TRBD1 (6 bases). The CDR3 is 13 residues long. Trimming removed 10 bases at V and 2 bases at J, with 14 bases between. Germline values: CDR1 MNHNY, CDR2 SVGAGI (reference sequence). CDR3 amino acids: CATGQPLQETQYF. CDR3 DNA sequence: TGTGCCACGGGACAACCTCTACAAGAGACCCAGTACTTC.

The chain recombines TRBV23-1 with TRBJ2-4; 8 bases map to TRBD1. TRBV23-1 counts as an open reading frame of uncertain function. After removal of 7 bases from V and 1 base from J, the junction contained 18 bases not matched to a gene. The length of the CDR3 is 19 residues. CDR3 in DNA: TGCGCCAGCACCTCCACGACAGGGGAAGGGGGATCCGCCAAAAACATTCAGTACTTC. Translating it yields CASTSTTGEGGSAKNIQYF.

The chain is built from TRBV7-9 and TRBJ1-1, with unresolved D. V was cut by 5 bases and J by 2 bases, with 6 bases left in between. Germline CDR1 reads SEHNR; CDR2 reads FQNEAQ (reference sequence). CDR3 size: 12 residues. The CDR3 loop is CASSPLNTEAFF. The CDR3 DNA reads as TGTGCCAGCAGCCCCCTTAACACTGAAGCTTTCTTT. Full variable domain (outside the CDR3, taken from reference TRBV7-9 and TRBJ1-1): DTGVSQNPRHKITKRGQNVTFRCDPISEHNRLYWYRQTLGQGPEFLTYFQNEAQLEKSRLLSDRFSAERPKGSFSTLEIQRTEQGDSAMYLCASSPLNTEAFFGQGTRLTVV.

The chain recombines TRBV11-1 with TRBJ2-7, with 7 bases that match TRBD1. Germline CDR1 is SGHAT and CDR2 is FQDESV (reference sequence). This CDR3 comprises 17 residues. V trimming: 5 bases; J trimming: 3 bases; junction bases outside the gene matches: 16. This CDR3 reads CASSPLSYTGANYEQYF. The CDR3 bases are TGTGCCAGCAGCCCGTTGTCCTACACAGGGGCCAACTACGAGCAGTACTTC.

The chain uses TRBV19 and TRBJ2-1; no reliable D call. The V end was cut by 8 bases, the J end by 3 bases, with 14 bases between. Germline V gene lookup returns CDR1 LNHDA and CDR2 SQIVND (reference sequence). This CDR3 region has 14 residues. The CDR3 spells CASSPGSYYNEQFF. In nucleotides, the CDR3 is TGTGCCAGTTCCCCCGGGTCCTACTACAATGAGCAGTTCTTC.

The rearrangement links TRBV5-6 to TRBJ2-7; 7 positions agree with TRBD1. The CDR3 is made up of 13 amino acids. Germline loops: CDR1 SGHDT, CDR2 YYEEEE. J lost 13 bases, V lost 4 bases, and 14 bases had no gene match. CDR3 in DNA: TGTGCCAGCAGCCACGGGACAGCCGGCCTCCCCTACTTC. Amino acid sequence: CASSHGTAGLPYF.

CDR3 region: CASSLRGTGELFF. For the CDR3, the DNA is TGTGCCAGCAGTCTTAGGGGCACCGGGGAGCTGTTTTTT. The V and J genes are TRBV28 and TRBJ2-2, with D possibly matching TRBD1 (5 bases). The CDR3 contains 13 residues. V was clipped by 5 bases and J by 4 bases, with 8 bases between them. Per the germline V gene, CDR1 is MDHEN and CDR2 is SYDVKM.

This clone is medium-sized by share. This chain joins TRBV19 and TRBJ2-7; D perhaps matches TRBD2 (6 bases). V was trimmed by 3 bases and J by 3 bases, leaving 18 bases between them. The CDR3 covers 16 residues. CDR1 and CDR2 (germline): LNHDA, SQIVND (reference sequence). In nucleotides, the CDR3 is TGTGCCAGTAGTATTCGCTGGCTCGGAGCGGGCTACGAGCAGTACTTC. Protein sequence: CASSIRWLGAGYEQYF.

V gene TRBV28 combines with J gene TRBJ2-1; 9 positions agree with TRBD2. With V trimmed by 8 bases and J by 6 bases, 5 bases remained unmatched. The CDR3 is 13 amino acids. Germline CDR1 is MDHEN and CDR2 is SYDVKM. The CDR3 nucleotides read TGTGCCAGCCGGGGACTAGCTAGCAATGAGCAGTTCTTC. It codes for CASRGLASNEQFF.

This rearrangement joins TRBV10-2 to TRBJ2-7, with TRBD1 matching over 9 bases. CDR1 WSHSY and CDR2 SAAADI come from the germline V gene. This CDR3 region has 13 residues. V lost 6 bases, J lost 5 bases, and 5 bases stayed unmatched. CDR3 sequence reads: CASSNTGGDEQYV. In DNA, the CDR3 is TGCGCCAGCAGCAATACAGGGGGCGACGAGCAGTACGTC.

V gene TRBV7-3 combines with J gene TRBJ1-1, with TRBD1 identical over 8 bases. This CDR3 has 14 residues. Germline CDR1 reads SGHTA; CDR2 reads FQGTGA. After removal of 4 bases from V and 4 bases from J, the junction contained 5 bases not matched to a gene. The CDR3 spells CASSSSTGGTEAFF. The CDR3 DNA sequence: TGTGCCAGCAGCTCTTCTACAGGGGGCACTGAAGCTTTCTTT.

The V and J genes are TRBV2 and TRBJ1-6; 9 bases match TRBD1. The CDR3 sequence is 18 residues long. Germline trimming cut 2 bases from V and 5 bases from J; bases unmatched to any gene: 10. Germline V lookup: CDR1 SNHLY, CDR2 FYNNEI. Here the CDR3 reads CASSELPGQGINNSPLHF. As DNA, the CDR3 is TGTGCCAGCAGTGAACTCCCGGGACAGGGAATTAATAATTCACCCCTCCACTTT.

This clone turned up a few times. The chain combines TRBV27 with TRBJ2-7; TRBD2 is a possible D gene (6 bases). CDR3 length: 14 residues. Germline V gene lookup returns CDR1 MNHEY and CDR2 SMNVEV (reference sequence). Trimming cost V 1 base and J 7 bases, with 14 bases left between them. This chain's CDR3 is CASSLFRRAGEQYF. The CDR3 nucleotides read TGTGCCAGCAGTTTATTTCGACGGGCGGGGGAGCAGTACTTC.

The chain employs TRBV9 and TRBJ1-1, with D unclear. V gave up 0 bases and J gave up 2 bases, with 8 bases separating them. CDR3 size: 14 residues. Per germline, CDR1 SGDLS and CDR2 YYNGEE. The CDR3 protein is CASSVGTSNTEAFF. DNA of the CDR3: TGTGCCAGCAGCGTAGGAACAAGTAACACTGAAGCTTTCTTT.

The V and J genes are TRBV5-4 and TRBJ2-5, with TRBD1 identical over 8 bases. The J segment lost 1 base and the V segment lost 3 bases, leaving 2 bases of the junction unmatched. The CDR3 runs 14 residues. In germline, CDR1 is SGHNT, CDR2 YYREEE (reference sequence). The CDR3 coding sequence is TGTGCCAGCAGCTGGACAGGGTTCCAAGAGACCCAGTACTTC. The encoded protein is CASSWTGFQETQYF.

The chain combines TRBV29-1 with TRBJ1-1; no definite D call. The CDR3 loop spans 12 amino acids. Germline V CDR1 and CDR2: SQVTM, ANQGSEA. V dropped 5 bases and J dropped 1 base, with 8 bases sitting between them. The CDR3 bases are TGCAGCGTTTATGACAAGAACACTGAAGCTTTCTTT. As protein: CSVYDKNTEAFF.

The V gene is TRBV6-1, the J gene TRBJ2-5; TRBD2 might be the D (6 bases). The J call may be in error: the DNA end matches TRBJ2-7 better. Per the germline V gene, CDR1 is MNHNS and CDR2 is SASEGT. This CDR3 is built from 14 residues. The CDR3, as DNA: TGTGCCTTAAAGGCCCCCCGGGAGTCCTACGAGCAGTACTTC. It yields the protein CALKAPRESYEQYF.

The chain recombines TRBV27 with TRBJ2-5; TRBD2 matches at 12 bases. The germline gives CDR1 MNHEY, CDR2 SMNVEV (reference sequence). J lost 4 bases, V lost 2 bases, and 8 bases had no gene match. This CDR3 is 17 amino acids long. The CDR3 loop is CASSLTPSGGAGETQYF. CDR3 nucleotides: TGTGCCAGCAGTTTAACCCCTAGCGGGGGGGCTGGAGAGACCCAGTACTTC.

The CDR3: CASSREIPPSNQPQHF. The DNA of the CDR3 is TGTGCCAGCAGCCGAGAGATACCTCCCAGCAATCAGCCCCAGCATTTT. This chain links TRBV27 with TRBJ1-5; D not resolved. Germline V lookup: CDR1 MNHEY, CDR2 SMNVEV (reference sequence). The CDR3 is made up of 16 amino acids. V dropped 6 bases and J dropped 1 base, with 16 bases sitting between them.

This clone was observed a handful of times. The rearrangement links TRBV6-6 to TRBJ1-6, with D possibly matching TRBD1 (5 bases). Trimming left V 6 bases short and J 5 bases short, with 5 bases between. Germline V gene lookup returns CDR1 MNHNY and CDR2 SVGAGI (reference sequence). This CDR3 spans 12 amino acids. The CDR3 DNA is TGTGCCAGCAGGACAGATAATTCACCCCTCCACTTT. It yields the protein CASRTDNSPLHF.

The chain joins TRBV9 to TRBJ2-1, with TRBD2 matching 12 bases. The CDR3 spans 16 residues. Germline V CDR1 and CDR2: SGDLS, YYNGEE. V lost 7 bases, J lost 8 bases, and 13 bases stayed unmatched. CDR3 coding DNA: TGTGCCAGCCTCGGGGCTAGCGGGGGGGCCGTGTATGAGCAGTTCTTC. Its translation: CASLGASGGAVYEQFF.

As regards this clone: One junction end disagrees with the germline gene, perhaps due to a read error. J is TRBJ1-5 and V is TRBV7-2, with TRBD1 matching over 12 bases. This CDR3 has 19 residues. Germline V gene sequence: CDR1 SGHTA, CDR2 FQGNSA. Written as DNA, the CDR3 is TGTGCCAGCAGTTTAGATCAAACCGGGACAGGGGGCGTGGATCAGCCCCAGCATTTT. It yields the protein CASSLDQTGTGGVDQPQHF.

This chain uses TRBV4-1 with TRBJ2-5, with 7 bases identical to TRBD2. Unmatched junction bases numbered 4, after V lost 1 base and J lost 5 bases. Germline assignment: CDR1 MGHRA and CDR2 YSYEKL. CDR3 length: 14 residues. This CDR3 reads CASSQGASGETQYF. The DNA of the CDR3 is TGCGCCAGCAGCCAAGGGGCTAGCGGCGAGACCCAGTACTTC.

The chain combines TRBV7-3 with TRBJ2-2; D may be TRBD2 (6 bases). The length of the CDR3 is 17 residues. CDR1 is SGHTA and CDR2 is FQGTGA in the germline V gene. V dropped 6 bases and J dropped 6 bases, with 23 bases sitting between them. The CDR3 sequence is CASRPPSAGWGAGELFF. For the CDR3, the DNA is TGTGCCAGCAGGCCCCCCTCAGCAGGCTGGGGGGCCGGGGAGCTGTTTTTT.

The CDR3: CASSPRTGEAYNEQFF. The CDR3 region has the DNA TGTGCCAGTAGTCCCAGGACAGGGGAAGCCTACAATGAGCAGTTCTTC. V usage is TRBV19 and J usage is TRBJ2-1; TRBD1 aligns across 9 bases. CDR1 is LNHDA and CDR2 is SQIVND in the germline V gene (reference sequence). The CDR3 has 16 residues. The ends lost 5 bases at V and 2 bases at J; junction bases unmatched: 7. Drawing the rest from reference TRBV19 and TRBJ2-1, the complete variable domain is DGGITQSPKYLFRKEGQNVTLSCEQNLNHDAMYWYRQDPGQGLRLIYYSQIVNDFQKGDIAEGYSVSREKKESFPLTVTSAQKNPTAFYLCASSPRTGEAYNEQFFGPGTRLTVL.

Worth noting for this clone: One junction end disagrees with the germline gene, perhaps due to a read error. The rearrangement joins TRBV4-1 to TRBJ2-3; the D is unclear. The CDR3 extends over 15 amino acids. In germline, CDR1 is MGHRA, CDR2 YSYEKL. In nucleotides, the CDR3 is TGCACCAGCAGTCCGCTGGTTGGAGGCACAGATACGCAGTATTTT. It codes for CTSSPLVGGTDTQYF.

The chain links TRBV27 to TRBJ2-3; tentative D call: TRBD2 (5 bases). The CDR3 consists of 13 residues. The V gene's germline CDR1 is MNHEY and CDR2 SMNVEV (reference sequence). V dropped 3 bases and J dropped 2 bases, with 6 bases sitting between them. The DNA for the CDR3 is TGTGCCAGCAGTTTGACTAACACAGATACGCAGTATTTT. It is translated as CASSLTNTDTQYF.

V gene TRBV9 combines with J gene TRBJ1-6; D remains ambiguous. Germline values: CDR1 SGDLS, CDR2 YYNGEE. The CDR3 consists of 16 residues. The germline V and J ends were trimmed by 4 bases and 7 bases, with 18 bases remaining between them. In DNA form, the CDR3 reads TGTGCCAGCAGCCCTACGGGGATAACAGTCAATTCACCCCTCCACTTT. Translated: CASSPTGITVNSPLHF.

This clone was seen just once. V is TRBV28 and J is TRBJ1-5; 7 bases are a match to TRBD1. Looked up from germline, CDR1 is MDHEN and CDR2 is SYDVKM. The CDR3 totals 18 residues. The junction had 15 bases not matched to a gene; V was cut back by 6 bases and J by 1 base. CDR3 sequence reads: CASRSGTAAYTSNQPQHF. CDR3 in DNA: TGTGCCAGCAGATCCGGGACAGCGGCATACACGAGCAATCAGCCCCAGCATTTT.

There are a few counts of this clone. This sequence joins TRBV29-1 and TRBJ2-1, with 8 bases aligning to TRBD2. J lost 7 bases, V lost 6 bases, and 14 bases had no gene match. CDR3 length: 15 residues. Germline CDR1 SQVTM, CDR2 ANQGSEA. The CDR3 nucleotides read TGCAGCGTCGGAGGAGTAGCGGGGAAATGGAATGAGCAGTTCTTC. Translation gives CSVGGVAGKWNEQFF.

The chain combines TRBV19 with TRBJ1-2; weak D call: TRBD1 (6 bases). There are 15 residues in the CDR3. CDR1 LNHDA and CDR2 SQIVND come from the germline V gene (reference sequence). V shed 6 bases and J shed 4 bases, with 18 bases lying between them. The CDR3 loop reads CASRGPGHQRYGYTF. The CDR3 coding sequence is TGTGCCAGTAGAGGACCGGGACACCAGCGCTATGGCTACACCTTC.